This TCR beta chain is drawn from a study of Graves' ophthalmopathy and Graves' hyperthyroidism. RNA transcripts yielded amplified TCR beta CDR3 regions. HTBI primers primed a first-round RT-PCR, and a second-round multiplex PCR followed. TCRdb used MiXCR to reprocess the multiplex PCR reads, holding one entry per CDR3 protein. In the table there are 620,000 or so distinct CDR3 sequences, 20% to 25% of which are singletons. This clonotype was picked up a small number of times. The sequence derives from a woman aged 18 to 35 with stable Graves' hyperthyroidism. Some clones in this sample may be carry-over from other donors' samples. Sequencing was done on a sample of peripheral blood.

CDR3 bases: TGTGCCACCAGCAGAGATGGGGTGCGGGGACAGGGGGTCCACGAGCAGTACTTC. Amino acid sequence: CATSRDGVRGQGVHEQYF. V usage is TRBV15 and J usage is TRBJ2-7; 11 nucleotides match TRBD1. The CDR3 sequence is 18 residues long. The V segment lost 0 bases and the J segment 5 bases; nucleotides outside the gene matches: 12. Germline V gives CDR1 LNHNV, CDR2 YYDKDF (reference sequence).